This paragraph reports one T cell receptor beta chain. Its specific antigen is unknown. Per-base qualities were not stored, and no clone one base away is much larger. The data derive from a study of Ad26.COV2.S vaccination and SARS-CoV-2 variants (dated by TCRdb to about 2021). For the study in its entirety: Donors in the vaccine arm were drawn from COV1001, a multicentre, randomized, double-blind, placebo-controlled phase I-IIa trial testing Ad26.COV2.S in healthy adults. The TCR-sequenced set comprised approximately 32 samples: approximately 19 Ad26.COV2.S vaccine recipients, 5 placebo recipients and 8 SARS-CoV-2 convalescent individuals. Throughout the experiments and outcome assessment, investigators stayed blinded to trial group allocation. TCRbeta repertoire sequencing was used to assess the specificity and breadth of SARS-CoV-2-reactive T cell receptors after Ad26.COV2.S vaccination. Trial participants were randomized into five groups of five: low-dose or high-dose Ad26.COV2.S given once or twice, or placebo on both occasions. Dosing of Ad26.COV2.S was intramuscular, at either 5x10^10 or 1x10^11 viral particles, delivered as one shot or as two shots spaced 56 days apart.

In the paper's terms, the treatment or condition label means: about 20 received Ad26.COV2.S at low or high dose, single or two shots; roughly five received placebo; per-sample allocation not given. For vaccine and placebo recipients, repertoires were sequenced using samples collected on day 63 after the first injection. Cohort 1b enrolled about two dozen adults aged 18-55 years at a single site in Boston, USA, between 29 July and 7 August 2020. Ad26.COV2.S consisted of a replication-incompetent adenovirus type 26 vector by which a prefusion-stabilized SARS-CoV-2 spike protein from the original Wuhan strain was expressed. The immunoSEQ Assay was the method used to sequence TCRbeta CDR3 regions. After extraction, genomic DNA underwent amplification by bias-controlled multiplex PCR, followed by high-throughput sequencing. The source study handled its data this way. Collapsing and filtering of sequences were performed to quantify the absolute abundance of each unique TCRbeta CDR3 region. T cell fraction was estimated by normalizing TCRbeta template counts to usable DNA, which was measured by amplifying reference genes present in all nucleated cells. Repertoire TCRs were annotated as SARS-CoV-2-specific when V gene, CDR3 amino acid sequence and J gene were exactly matched to a known reactive TCR set. MIRA supplied the reference SARS-CoV-2 TCR set, which was filtered for enrichment in COVID-19-positive ImmuneCODE repertoires so that public or cross-reactive TCRs were removed. Based on the MIRA antigens, annotated TCRs were further analysed at the level of specific ORF or position within ORF. Breadth was defined as the number of annotated unique rearrangements divided by the total number of unique productive rearrangements, and depth was defined as the summed frequency of the annotated unique rearrangements. Two-sided Wilcoxon rank-sum tests were used to compare TCR breadth between groups. Held by TCRdb, this immuneACCESS table contains in-frame sequences only and omits some clones. Under half of the omission traces to an unresolved V gene where checked; the cause of the rest is unknown. V and J calls and clone size follow that table, whereas D and trimming were derived from the DNA. The sample yields more than 400,000 clones; roughly 90% were counted once. Jointly, the top ten make up approximately 1.6% of the sample.

CDR1 and CDR2, per the germline V gene (reference sequence), are LGHDT and YNNKEL. Trimming takes 7 bases from V and 4 bases from J, and the germline ends sit 22 bases apart. The CDR3 spans 17 residues, from the cysteine through the phenylalanine. The DNA shown is the 51-base CDR3, in frame from base 1. Overall results and qualifications from the work: Comparable non-spike TCR breadth was observed between vaccine and placebo recipients, consistent with only spike being contained in the vaccine. After vaccination, substantial breadth of spike-specific CD8+ and CD4+ T cell responses was reported. The authors noted that total T cell responses may have been underestimated by the TCR breadth and depth analyses. The study lacked the statistical power to compare responses across vaccine doses or regimens. Compared with placebo recipients, Ad26.COV2.S recipients showed higher spike-specific TCR breadth (P = 0.0014).

Rearrangement joined TRBV3-1 (or the pseudogene TRBV3-2) to TRBJ2-2, with the identity of the D gene unclear. This specimen was peripheral blood, taken in a trial of Ad26.COV2.S vaccine versus placebo. The TCR sequence derives from a person aged 18-60 years who received the Ad26.COV2.S COVID-19 vaccine or a placebo. The CDR3 region: CASTRYSGPTITGELFF. Here is the DNA: TGTGCCAGCACCCGCTATTCCGGGCCTACAATCACCGGGGAGCTGTTTTTT.